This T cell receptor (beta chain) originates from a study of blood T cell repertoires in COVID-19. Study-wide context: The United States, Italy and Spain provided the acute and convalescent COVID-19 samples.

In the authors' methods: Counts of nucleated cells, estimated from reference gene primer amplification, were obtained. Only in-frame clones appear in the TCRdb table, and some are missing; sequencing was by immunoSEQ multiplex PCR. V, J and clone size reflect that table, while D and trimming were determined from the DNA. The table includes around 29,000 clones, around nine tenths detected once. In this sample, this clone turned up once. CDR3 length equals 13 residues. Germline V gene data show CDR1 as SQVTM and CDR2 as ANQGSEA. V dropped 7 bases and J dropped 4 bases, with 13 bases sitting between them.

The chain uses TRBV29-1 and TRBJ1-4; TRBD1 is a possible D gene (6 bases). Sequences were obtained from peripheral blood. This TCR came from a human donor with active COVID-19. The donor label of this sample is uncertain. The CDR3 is CSAYRADNEKLFF. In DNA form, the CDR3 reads TGCAGCGCCTACAGGGCTGATAATGAAAAACTGTTTTTT.